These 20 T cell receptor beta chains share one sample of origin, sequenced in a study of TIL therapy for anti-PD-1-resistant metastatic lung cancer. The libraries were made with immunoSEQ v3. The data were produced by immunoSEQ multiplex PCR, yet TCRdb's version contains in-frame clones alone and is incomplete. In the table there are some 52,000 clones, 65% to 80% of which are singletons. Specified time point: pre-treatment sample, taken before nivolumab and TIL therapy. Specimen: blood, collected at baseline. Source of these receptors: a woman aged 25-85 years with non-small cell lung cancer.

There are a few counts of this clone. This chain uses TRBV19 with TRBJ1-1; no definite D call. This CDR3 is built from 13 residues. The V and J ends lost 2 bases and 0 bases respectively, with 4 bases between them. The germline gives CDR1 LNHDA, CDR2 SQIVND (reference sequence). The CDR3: CASSITVNTEAFF. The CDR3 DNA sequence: TGTGCCAGTAGTATAACGGTGAACACTGAAGCTTTCTTT.

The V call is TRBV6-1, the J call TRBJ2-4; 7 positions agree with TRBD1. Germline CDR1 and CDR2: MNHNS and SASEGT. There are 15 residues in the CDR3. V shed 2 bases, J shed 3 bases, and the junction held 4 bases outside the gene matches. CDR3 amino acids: CASSENTGDKNIQYF. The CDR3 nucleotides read TGTGCCAGCAGTGAAAATACAGGGGACAAAAACATTCAGTACTTC.

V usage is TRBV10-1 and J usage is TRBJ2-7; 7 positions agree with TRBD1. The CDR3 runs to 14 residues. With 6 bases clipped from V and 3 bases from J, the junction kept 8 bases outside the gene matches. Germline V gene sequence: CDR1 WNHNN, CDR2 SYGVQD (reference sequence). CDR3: CASSPRDSHYEQYF. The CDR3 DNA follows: TGCGCCAGCAGCCCGAGGGACAGCCACTACGAGCAGTACTTC.

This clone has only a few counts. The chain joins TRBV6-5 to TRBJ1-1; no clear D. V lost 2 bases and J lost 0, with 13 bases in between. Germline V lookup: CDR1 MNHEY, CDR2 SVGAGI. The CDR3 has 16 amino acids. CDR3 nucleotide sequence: TGTGCCAGCAGTTACCAAATAATGGGGATGAACACTGAAGCTTTCTTT. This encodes CASSYQIMGMNTEAFF.

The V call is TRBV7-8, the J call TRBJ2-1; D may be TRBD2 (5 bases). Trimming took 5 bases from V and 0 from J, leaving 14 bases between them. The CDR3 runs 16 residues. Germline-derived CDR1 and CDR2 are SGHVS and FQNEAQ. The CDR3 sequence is CASSLDPGSSYNEQFF. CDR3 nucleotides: TGTGCCAGCAGCCTCGATCCGGGGAGCTCCTACAATGAGCAGTTCTTC. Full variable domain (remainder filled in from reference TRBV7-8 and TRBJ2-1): GAGVSQSPRYKVAKRGQDVALRCDPISGHVSLFWYQQALGQGPEFLTYFQNEAQLDKSGLPSDRFFAERPEGSVSTLKIQRTQQEDSAVYLCASSLDPGSSYNEQFFGPGTRLTVL.

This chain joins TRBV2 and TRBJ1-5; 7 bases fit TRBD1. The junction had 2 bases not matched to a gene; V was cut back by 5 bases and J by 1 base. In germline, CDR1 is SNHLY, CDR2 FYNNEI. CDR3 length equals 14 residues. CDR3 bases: TGTGCCAGCAGTCGGGGACAGAGCAATCAGCCCCAGCATTTT. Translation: CASSRGQSNQPQHF.

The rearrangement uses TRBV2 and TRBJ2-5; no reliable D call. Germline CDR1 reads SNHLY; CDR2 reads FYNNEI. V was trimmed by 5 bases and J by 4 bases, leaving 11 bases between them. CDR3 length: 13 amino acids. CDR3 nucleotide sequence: TGTGCCAGCAGTCTTAGTATGCGAGAGACCCAGTACTTC. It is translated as CASSLSMRETQYF. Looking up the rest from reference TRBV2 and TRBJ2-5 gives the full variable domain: EPEVTQTPSHQVTQMGQEVILRCVPISNHLYFYWYRQILGQKVEFLVSFYNNEISEKSEIFDDQFSVERPDGSNFTLKIRSTKLEDSAMYFCASSLSMRETQYFGPGTRLLVL.

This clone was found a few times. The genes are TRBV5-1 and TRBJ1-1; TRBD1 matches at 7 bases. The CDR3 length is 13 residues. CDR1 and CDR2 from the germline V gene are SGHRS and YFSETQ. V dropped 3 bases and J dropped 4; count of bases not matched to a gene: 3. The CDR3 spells CASSSPGGTEAFF. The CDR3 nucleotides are TGCGCCAGCAGCTCTCCAGGGGGCACTGAAGCTTTCTTT. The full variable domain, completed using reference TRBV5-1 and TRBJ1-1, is KAGVTQTPRYLIKTRGQQVTLSCSPISGHRSVSWYQQTPGQGLQFLFEYFSETQRNKGNFPGRFSGRQFSNSRSEMNVSTLELGDSALYLCASSSPGGTEAFFGQGTRLTVV.

The CDR3 DNA reads as TGTGCCAGCAGCCCCGGACTAGCGGAGCAAGAGACCCAGTACTTC. This codes for CASSPGLAEQETQYF. This chain links TRBV7-6 with TRBJ2-5; 10 bases align to TRBD2. This CDR3 has 15 residues. Germline V lookup: CDR1 SGHVS, CDR2 FNYEAQ. J was trimmed by 2 bases and V by 5 bases; bases with no gene match: 5.

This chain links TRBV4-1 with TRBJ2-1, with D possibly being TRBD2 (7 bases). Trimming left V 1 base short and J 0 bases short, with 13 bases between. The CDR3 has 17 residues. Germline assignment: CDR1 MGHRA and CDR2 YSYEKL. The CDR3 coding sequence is TGCGCCAGCAGCCAAGTTGGGGGAGGGGGCTCCTACAATGAGCAGTTCTTC. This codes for CASSQVGGGGSYNEQFF.

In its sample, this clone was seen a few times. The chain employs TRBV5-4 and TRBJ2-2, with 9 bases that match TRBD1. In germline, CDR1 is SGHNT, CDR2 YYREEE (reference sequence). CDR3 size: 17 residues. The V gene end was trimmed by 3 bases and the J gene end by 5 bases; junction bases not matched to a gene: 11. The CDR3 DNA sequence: TGTGCCAGCAGCTCGATTCGGGACAGGGCGTTGACCGGGGAGCTGTTTTTT. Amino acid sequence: CASSSIRDRALTGELFF.

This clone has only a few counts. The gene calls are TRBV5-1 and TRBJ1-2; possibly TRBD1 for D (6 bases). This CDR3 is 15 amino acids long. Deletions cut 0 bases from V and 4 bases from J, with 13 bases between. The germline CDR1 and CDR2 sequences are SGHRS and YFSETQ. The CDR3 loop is CASSLDRSQGYGYTF. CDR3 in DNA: TGCGCCAGCAGCTTGGACCGCTCACAGGGCTATGGCTACACCTTC.

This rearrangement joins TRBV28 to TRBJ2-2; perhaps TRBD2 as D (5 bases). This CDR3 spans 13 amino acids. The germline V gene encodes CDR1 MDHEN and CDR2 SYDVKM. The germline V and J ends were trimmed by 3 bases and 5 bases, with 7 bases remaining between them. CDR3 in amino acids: CASSFGETGELFF. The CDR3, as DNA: TGTGCCAGCAGTTTCGGGGAAACCGGGGAGCTGTTTTTT.

The CDR3 sequence: CASSLAVSGNTIYF. The CDR3, as DNA: TGTGCCAGCAGCTTAGCAGTCTCTGGAAACACCATATATTTT. The chain recombines TRBV7-2 with TRBJ1-3; D is unclear. The CDR3 sequence is 14 residues long. With 0 bases removed from V and 0 bases from J, the gap between germline ends came to 3 bases. Germline values: CDR1 SGHTA, CDR2 FQGNSA.

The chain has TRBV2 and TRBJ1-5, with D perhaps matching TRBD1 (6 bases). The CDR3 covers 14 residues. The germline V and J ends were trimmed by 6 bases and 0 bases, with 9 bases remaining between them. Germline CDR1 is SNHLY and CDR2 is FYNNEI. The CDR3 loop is CASRQGYSNQPQHF. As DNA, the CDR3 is TGTGCCAGCAGACAGGGATATAGCAATCAGCCCCAGCATTTT. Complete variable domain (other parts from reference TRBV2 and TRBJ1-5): EPEVTQTPSHQVTQMGQEVILRCVPISNHLYFYWYRQILGQKVEFLVSFYNNEISEKSEIFDDQFSVERPDGSNFTLKIRSTKLEDSAMYFCASRQGYSNQPQHFGDGTRLSIL.

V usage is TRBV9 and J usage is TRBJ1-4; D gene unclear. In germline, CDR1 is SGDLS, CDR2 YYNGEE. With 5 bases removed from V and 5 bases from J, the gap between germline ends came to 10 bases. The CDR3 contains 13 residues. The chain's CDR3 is CASSEHENEKLFF. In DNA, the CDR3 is TGTGCCAGCAGTGAACATGAAAATGAAAAACTGTTTTTT.

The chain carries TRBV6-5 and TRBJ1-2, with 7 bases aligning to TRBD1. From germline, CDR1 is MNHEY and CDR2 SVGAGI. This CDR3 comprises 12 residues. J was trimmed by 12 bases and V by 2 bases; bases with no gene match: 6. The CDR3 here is CASSYGGQDNTF. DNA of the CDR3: TGTGCCAGCAGTTACGGCGGACAGGACAACACCTTC.

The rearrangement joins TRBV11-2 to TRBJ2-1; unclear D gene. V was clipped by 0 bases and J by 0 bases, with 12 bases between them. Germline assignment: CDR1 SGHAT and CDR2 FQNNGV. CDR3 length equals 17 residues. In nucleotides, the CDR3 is TGTGCCAGCAGCTTAGAACCCAATCCACGCTCCTACAATGAGCAGTTCTTC. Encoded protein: CASSLEPNPRSYNEQFF.

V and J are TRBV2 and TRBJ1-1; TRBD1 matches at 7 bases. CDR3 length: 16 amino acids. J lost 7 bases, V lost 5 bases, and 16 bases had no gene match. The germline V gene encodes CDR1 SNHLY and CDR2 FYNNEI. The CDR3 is CASSIQGTSRGDEAFF. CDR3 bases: TGTGCCAGCAGTATACAGGGGACCTCCCGGGGCGATGAAGCTTTCTTT.

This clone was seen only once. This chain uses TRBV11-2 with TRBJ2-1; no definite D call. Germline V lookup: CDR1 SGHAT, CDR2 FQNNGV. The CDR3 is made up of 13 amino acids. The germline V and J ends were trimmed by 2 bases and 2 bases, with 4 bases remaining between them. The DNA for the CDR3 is TGTGCCAGCAGCTTACGGGCCTACAATGAGCAGTTCTTC. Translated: CASSLRAYNEQFF.